Presented here are 11 T cell receptor beta chains from one specimen sequenced in a study of identifying expanded T cells in peripheral blood. Produced via immunoSEQ multiplex PCR; TCRdb's table is partial and in-frame only. The repertoire holds tens of thousands of clones, with more than 70% as singletons. Sequencing was carried out using blood. These receptors were taken from a person aged 18-70 years in good health.

The V and J genes are TRBV19 and TRBJ2-2; D is tentatively TRBD1 or TRBD2 (5 bases each). This CDR3 has 20 amino acids. Trimming cost V 2 bases and J 0 bases, with 22 bases left between them. Germline V gives CDR1 LNHDA, CDR2 SQIVND (reference sequence). Here the CDR3 reads CASSIITGLGEFANTGELFF. CDR3 sequence (DNA): TGTGCCAGTAGTATAATCACAGGACTGGGGGAGTTCGCGAACACCGGGGAGCTGTTTTTT.

The chain combines TRBV25-1 with TRBJ2-1; no clear D. Germline V gene sequence: CDR1 MGHDK, CDR2 SYGVNS. V was trimmed by 8 bases and J by 9 bases, leaving 14 bases between them. The CDR3 extends over 12 amino acids. CDR3 residues: CASHPHRGEQFF. As DNA, the CDR3 is TGTGCCAGCCACCCCCATCGAGGTGAGCAGTTCTTC.

The rearrangement joins TRBV13 to TRBJ2-5; 13 bases match TRBD2. In germline, CDR1 is PRHDT, CDR2 FYEKMQ (reference sequence). V was clipped by 2 bases and J by 1 base; unmatched bases: 4. This CDR3 contains 17 residues. The CDR3 sequence is CASSLRTSGRSQETQYF. The CDR3 nucleotides read TGTGCCAGCAGCTTACGGACTAGCGGGAGATCCCAAGAGACCCAGTACTTC. The entire variable domain, with the rest obtained from reference TRBV13 and TRBJ2-5, is as follows: AAGVIQSPRHLIKEKRETATLKCYPIPRHDTVYWYQQGPGQDPQFLISFYEKMQSDKGSIPDRFSAQQFSDYHSELNMSSLELGDSALYFCASSLRTSGRSQETQYFGPGTRLLVL.

This clone was recorded a few times. This chain joins TRBV29-1 and TRBJ1-1; 7 nucleotides line up with TRBD1. The J segment lost 3 bases and the V segment lost 4 bases, leaving 11 bases of the junction unmatched. This CDR3 spans 15 amino acids. Germline values: CDR1 SQVTM, CDR2 ANQGSEA. The CDR3 loop is CSVGEPRGSDTEAFF. As DNA, the CDR3 is TGCAGCGTTGGAGAGCCCAGGGGGTCGGACACTGAAGCTTTCTTT.

The V call is TRBV14, the J call TRBJ2-7; no clear D gene. The CDR3 totals 11 residues. Germline CDR1 is SGHDN and CDR2 is FVKESK. Trimming took 1 base from V and 2 from J, leaving 0 bases between them. CDR3 in amino acids: CASSQAYEQYF. Written as DNA, the CDR3 is TGTGCCAGCAGCCAAGCCTACGAGCAGTACTTC.

This chain links TRBV25-1 with TRBJ2-1; TRBD2 aligns across 10 bases. The CDR3 contains 14 residues. V dropped 6 bases and J dropped 9; count of bases not matched to a gene: 8. The V gene's germline CDR1 is MGHDK and CDR2 SYGVNS. DNA of the CDR3: TGTGCCAGCAGGGGGACTAGCGCGGTTTTTGAGCAGTTCTTC. This encodes CASRGTSAVFEQFF.

This clone is a singleton in its sample. The chain recombines TRBV5-4 with TRBJ2-3; 11 positions match TRBD2. The germline V gene has CDR1 SGHNT and CDR2 YYREEE (reference sequence). V trimming: 0 bases; J trimming: 1 base; junction bases outside the gene matches: 10. The CDR3 is 19 residues long. CDR3 nucleotides: TGTGCCAGCAGCTTGGGGGCCCTACTAGCGGGAGTTGGCACAGATACGCAGTATTTT. Its protein is CASSLGALLAGVGTDTQYF.

The genes are TRBV7-8 and TRBJ2-7; TRBD1 matches 8 bases. The CDR3 has 15 residues. J gave up 2 bases and V 3 bases, and 6 bases lay outside the gene matches. Per germline, CDR1 SGHVS and CDR2 FQNEAQ. DNA for the CDR3: TGTGCCAGCAGCTTCAGACAGGGGATGCCCTACGAGCAGTACTTC. This translates into CASSFRQGMPYEQYF.

The CDR3 loop reads CASSRRRELAGEQYF. The CDR3 DNA sequence: TGTGCCAGTAGTAGACGACGGGAACTAGCGGGGGAGCAGTACTTC. The chain recombines TRBV19 with TRBJ2-7, with 10 bases that match TRBD2. Per the germline V gene, CDR1 is LNHDA and CDR2 is SQIVND (reference sequence). The CDR3 has 15 residues. J was trimmed by 7 bases and V by 4 bases; bases with no gene match: 10.

This CDR3 reads CASTTVGVRSASIGYTF. DNA of the CDR3: TGTGCCAGCACGACTGTGGGGGTACGGAGTGCTTCGATTGGCTACACCTTC. The rearrangement links TRBV18 to TRBJ1-2; possible D gene TRBD1, 5 bases. Trimming removed 8 bases at V and 7 bases at J, with 29 bases between. The CDR3 is made up of 17 amino acids. CDR1 is KGHSH, CDR2 LQKENI, per germline.

V gene TRBV19 combines with J gene TRBJ1-1; TRBD1 might be the D (6 bases). Germline V CDR1 and CDR2: LNHDA, SQIVND (reference sequence). The CDR3 length is 17 residues. Deletions cut 7 bases from V and 0 bases from J, with 21 bases between. CDR3 in amino acids: CASIGGPGEIVNTEAFF. The CDR3 DNA reads TGTGCCAGTATAGGTGGGCCAGGGGAGATCGTGAACACTGAAGCTTTCTTT.